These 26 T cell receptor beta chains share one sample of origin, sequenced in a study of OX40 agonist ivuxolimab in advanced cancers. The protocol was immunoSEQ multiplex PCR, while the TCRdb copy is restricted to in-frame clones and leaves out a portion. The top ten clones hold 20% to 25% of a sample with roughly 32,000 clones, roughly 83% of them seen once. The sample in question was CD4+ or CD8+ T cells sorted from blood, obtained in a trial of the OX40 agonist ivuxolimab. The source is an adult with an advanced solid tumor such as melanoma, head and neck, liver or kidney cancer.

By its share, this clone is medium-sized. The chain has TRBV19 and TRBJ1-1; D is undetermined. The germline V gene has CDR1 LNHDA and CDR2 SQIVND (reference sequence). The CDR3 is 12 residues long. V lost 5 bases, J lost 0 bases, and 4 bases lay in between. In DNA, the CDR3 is TGTGCCAGTAGTGACTTGAACACTGAAGCTTTCTTT. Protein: CASSDLNTEAFF.

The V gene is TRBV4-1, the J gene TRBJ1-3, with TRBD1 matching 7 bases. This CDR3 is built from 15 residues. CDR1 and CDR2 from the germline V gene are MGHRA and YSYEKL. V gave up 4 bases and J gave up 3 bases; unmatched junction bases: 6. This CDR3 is CASSPRGVFGNTIYF. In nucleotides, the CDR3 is TGCGCCAGCAGCCCCAGGGGGGTCTTTGGAAACACCATATATTTT.

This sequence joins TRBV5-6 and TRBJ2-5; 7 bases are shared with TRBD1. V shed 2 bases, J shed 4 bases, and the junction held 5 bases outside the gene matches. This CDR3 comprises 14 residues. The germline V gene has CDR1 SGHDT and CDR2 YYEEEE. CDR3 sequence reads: CASSLAYRGETQYF. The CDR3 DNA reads TGTGCCAGCAGCTTAGCCTACAGGGGAGAGACCCAGTACTTC.

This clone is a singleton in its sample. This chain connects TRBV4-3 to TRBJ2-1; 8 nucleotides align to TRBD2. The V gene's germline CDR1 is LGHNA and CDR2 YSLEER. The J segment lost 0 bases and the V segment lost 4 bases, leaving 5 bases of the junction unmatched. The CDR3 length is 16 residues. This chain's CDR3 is CASSRIGTSSYNEQFF. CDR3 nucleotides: TGCGCCAGCAGCCGAATAGGGACTAGCTCCTACAATGAGCAGTTCTTC.

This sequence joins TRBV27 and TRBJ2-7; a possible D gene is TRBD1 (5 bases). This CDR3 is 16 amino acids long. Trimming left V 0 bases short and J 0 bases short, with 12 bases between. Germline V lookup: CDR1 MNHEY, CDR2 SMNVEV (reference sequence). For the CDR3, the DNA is TGTGCCAGCAGTTTATCGTTAGGACACTTCTCCTACGAGCAGTACTTC. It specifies CASSLSLGHFSYEQYF.

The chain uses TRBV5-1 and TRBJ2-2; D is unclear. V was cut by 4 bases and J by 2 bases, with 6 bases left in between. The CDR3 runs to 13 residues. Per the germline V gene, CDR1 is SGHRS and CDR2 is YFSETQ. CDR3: CASSPINTGELFF. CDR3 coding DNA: TGCGCCAGCAGCCCTATTAACACCGGGGAGCTGTTTTTT.

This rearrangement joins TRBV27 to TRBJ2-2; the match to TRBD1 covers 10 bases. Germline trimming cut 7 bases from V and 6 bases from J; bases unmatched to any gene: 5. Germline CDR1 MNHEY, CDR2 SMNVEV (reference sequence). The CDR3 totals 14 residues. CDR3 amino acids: CASTGTGVAGELFF. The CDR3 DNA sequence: TGTGCCAGCACCGGGACAGGGGTGGCCGGGGAGCTGTTTTTT.

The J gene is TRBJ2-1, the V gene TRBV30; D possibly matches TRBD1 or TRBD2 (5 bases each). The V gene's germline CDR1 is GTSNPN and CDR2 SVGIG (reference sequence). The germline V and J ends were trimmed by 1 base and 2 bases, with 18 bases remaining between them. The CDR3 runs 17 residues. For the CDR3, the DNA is TGTGCCTGGAGTGAGGGGCACCTATCGGGGCCCTACAATGAGCAGTTCTTC. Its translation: CAWSEGHLSGPYNEQFF.

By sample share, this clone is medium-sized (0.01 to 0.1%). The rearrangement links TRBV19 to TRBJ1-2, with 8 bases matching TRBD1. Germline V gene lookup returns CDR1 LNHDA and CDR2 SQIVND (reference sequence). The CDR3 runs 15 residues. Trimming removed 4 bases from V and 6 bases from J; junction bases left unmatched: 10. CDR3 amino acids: CASSTRTGFGDGYTF. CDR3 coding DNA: TGTGCCAGTAGTACCCGGACAGGGTTCGGCGATGGCTACACCTTC.

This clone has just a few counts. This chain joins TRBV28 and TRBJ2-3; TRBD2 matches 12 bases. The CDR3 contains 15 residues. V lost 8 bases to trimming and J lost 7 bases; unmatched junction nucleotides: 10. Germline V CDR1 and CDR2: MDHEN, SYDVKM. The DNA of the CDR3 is TGTGCCAGCCGGAAGACTAGCGGGAGAGAATATACGCAGTATTTT. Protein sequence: CASRKTSGREYTQYF.

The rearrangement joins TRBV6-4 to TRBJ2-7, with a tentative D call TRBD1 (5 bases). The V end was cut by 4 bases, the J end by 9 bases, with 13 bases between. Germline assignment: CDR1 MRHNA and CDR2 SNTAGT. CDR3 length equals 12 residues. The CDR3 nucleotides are TGTGCCAGCAGTGTCCAGGGCCTTCGGCAGTACTTC. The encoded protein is CASSVQGLRQYF.

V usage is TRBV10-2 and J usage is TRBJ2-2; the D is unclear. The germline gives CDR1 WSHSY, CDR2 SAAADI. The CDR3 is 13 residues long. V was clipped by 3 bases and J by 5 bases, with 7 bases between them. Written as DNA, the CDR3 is TGCGCCAGCAGTGAATGGGGAACCGGGGAGCTGTTTTTT. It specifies CASSEWGTGELFF.

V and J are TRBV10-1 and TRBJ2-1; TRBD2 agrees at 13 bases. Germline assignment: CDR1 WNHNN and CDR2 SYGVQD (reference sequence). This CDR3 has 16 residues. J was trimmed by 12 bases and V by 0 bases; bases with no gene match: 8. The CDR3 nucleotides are TGCGCCAGCAGTGAGTCGGAACTAGCGGGAGGGCCGGGGCAGTTCTTC. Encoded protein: CASSESELAGGPGQFF.

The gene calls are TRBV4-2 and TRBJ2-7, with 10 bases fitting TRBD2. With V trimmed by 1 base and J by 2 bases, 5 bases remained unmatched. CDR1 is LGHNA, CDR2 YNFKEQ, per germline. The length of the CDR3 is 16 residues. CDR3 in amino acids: CASSQGSGGQTYEQYF. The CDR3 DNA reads TGTGCCAGCAGCCAAGGTAGCGGGGGGCAGACCTACGAGCAGTACTTC.

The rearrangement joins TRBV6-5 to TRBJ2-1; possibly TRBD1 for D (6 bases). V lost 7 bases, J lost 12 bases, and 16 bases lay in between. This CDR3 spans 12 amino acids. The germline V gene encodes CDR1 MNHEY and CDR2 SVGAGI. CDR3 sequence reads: CASTNPPGAQFF. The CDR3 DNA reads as TGTGCCAGCACCAACCCCCCAGGGGCGCAGTTCTTC.

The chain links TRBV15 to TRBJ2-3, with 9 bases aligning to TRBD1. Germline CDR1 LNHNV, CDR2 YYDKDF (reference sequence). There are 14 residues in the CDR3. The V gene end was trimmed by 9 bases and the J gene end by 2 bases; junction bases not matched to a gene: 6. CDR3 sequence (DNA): TGTGCCACGGAGGGGGACAGGGTCACAGATACGCAGTATTTT. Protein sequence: CATEGDRVTDTQYF.

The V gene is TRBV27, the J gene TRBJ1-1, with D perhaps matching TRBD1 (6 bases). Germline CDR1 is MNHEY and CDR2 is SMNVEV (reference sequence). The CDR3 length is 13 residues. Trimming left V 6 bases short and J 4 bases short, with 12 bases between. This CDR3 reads CASSRKGGTEAFF. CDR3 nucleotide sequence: TGTGCCAGCAGCCGGAAAGGGGGCACTGAAGCTTTCTTT.

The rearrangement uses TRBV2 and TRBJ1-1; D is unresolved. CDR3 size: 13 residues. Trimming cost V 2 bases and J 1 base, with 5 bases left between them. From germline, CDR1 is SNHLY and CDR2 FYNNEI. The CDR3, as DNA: TGTGCCAGCAGTGAATTCCGGAACACTGAAGCTTTCTTT. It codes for CASSEFRNTEAFF.

Written as DNA, the CDR3 is TGTGCCAGCAGCCCGGGCTCCTACAATGAGCAGTTCTTC. This translates into CASSPGSYNEQFF. The rearrangement joins TRBV7-3 to TRBJ2-1, with D unresolved. The CDR3 is 13 residues long. The V and J ends lost 5 bases and 0 bases respectively, with 5 bases between them. Germline CDR1 and CDR2: SGHTA and FQGTGA.

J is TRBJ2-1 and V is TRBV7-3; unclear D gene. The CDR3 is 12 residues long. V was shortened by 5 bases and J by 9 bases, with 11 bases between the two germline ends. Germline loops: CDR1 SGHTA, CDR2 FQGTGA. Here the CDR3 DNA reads TGTGCCAGCAGCATAAATTGGGGTGAGCAGTTCTTC. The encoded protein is CASSINWGEQFF.

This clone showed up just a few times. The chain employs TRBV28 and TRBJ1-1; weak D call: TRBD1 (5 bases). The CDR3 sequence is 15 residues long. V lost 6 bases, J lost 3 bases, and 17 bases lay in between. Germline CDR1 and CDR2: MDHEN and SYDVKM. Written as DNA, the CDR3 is TGTGCCAGCAGCCCGGCAGAGGGGTGGGACACTGAAGCTTTCTTT. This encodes CASSPAEGWDTEAFF.

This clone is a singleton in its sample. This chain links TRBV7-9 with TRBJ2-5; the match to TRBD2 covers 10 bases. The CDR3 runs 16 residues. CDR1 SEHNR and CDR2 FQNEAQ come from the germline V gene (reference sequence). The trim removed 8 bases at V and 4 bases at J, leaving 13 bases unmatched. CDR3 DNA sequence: TGTGCCAGCCTCAAACTCAGCGGGAGGGAGGTAGAGACCCAGTACTTC. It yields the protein CASLKLSGREVETQYF.

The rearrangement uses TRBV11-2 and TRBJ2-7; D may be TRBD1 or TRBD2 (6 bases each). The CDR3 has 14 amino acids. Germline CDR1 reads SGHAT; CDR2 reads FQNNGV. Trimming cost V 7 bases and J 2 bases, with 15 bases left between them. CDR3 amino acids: CASTRTGAPYEQYF. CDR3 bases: TGTGCCAGCACAAGAACGGGGGCCCCCTACGAGCAGTACTTC.

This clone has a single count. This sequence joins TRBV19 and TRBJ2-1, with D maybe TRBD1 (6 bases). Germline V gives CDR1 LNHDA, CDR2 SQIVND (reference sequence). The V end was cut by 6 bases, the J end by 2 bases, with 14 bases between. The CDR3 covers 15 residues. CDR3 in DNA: TGTGCCAGTAGGACTAACAGGGACCCCTACAATGAGCAGTTCTTC. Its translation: CASRTNRDPYNEQFF.

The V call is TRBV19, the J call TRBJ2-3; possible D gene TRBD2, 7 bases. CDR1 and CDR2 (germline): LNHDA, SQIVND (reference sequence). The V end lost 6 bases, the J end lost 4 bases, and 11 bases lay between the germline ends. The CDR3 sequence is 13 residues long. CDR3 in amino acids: CASRDSGADTQYF. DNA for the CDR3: TGTGCCAGTAGGGACAGCGGGGCAGATACGCAGTATTTT.

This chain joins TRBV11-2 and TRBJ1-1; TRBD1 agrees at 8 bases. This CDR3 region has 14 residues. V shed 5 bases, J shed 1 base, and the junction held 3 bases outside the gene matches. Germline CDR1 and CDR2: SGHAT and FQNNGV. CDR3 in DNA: TGTGCCAGCAGCCCCGACAGGGGGAACACTGAAGCTTTCTTT. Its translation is CASSPDRGNTEAFF.